The 10 T cell receptor beta chains below were found in one sample sequenced in a study of graft-versus-host responses after intestinal transplantation. These TCRs' antigens remain unknown. Profiled with immunoSEQ multiplex PCR; TCRdb holds only in-frame clones, not every one. The repertoire holds about 78,000 clones, with around 87% as singletons. This sample comprised unstimulated CD8+ T cells sorted from spleen or lymph node cells, obtained before transplant. The receptors were gathered from a human donor who was the organ donor for an intestinal transplant.

The chain couples TRBV6-6 to TRBJ2-1; 10 nucleotides match TRBD1. V was clipped by 6 bases and J by 5 bases; unmatched bases: 10. CDR1 is MNHNY, CDR2 SVGAGI, per germline (reference sequence). The length of the CDR3 is 16 residues. DNA for the CDR3: TGTGCCAGCAGCCAGACAGGGGGCTTGATAAACAATGAGCAGTTCTTC. Protein sequence: CASSQTGGLINNEQFF.

This clone appeared once. The genes are TRBV27 and TRBJ2-7; 7 bases map to TRBD1. Per the germline V gene, CDR1 is MNHEY and CDR2 is SMNVEV (reference sequence). This CDR3 contains 14 residues. V trimming: 2 bases; J trimming: 6 bases; junction bases outside the gene matches: 7. The CDR3 nucleotides read TGTGCCAGCAGTTTACTAACGACAGGGACCGAGCAGTACTTC. This encodes CASSLLTTGTEQYF.

The chain combines TRBV4-1 with TRBJ1-2; no definite D call. Per the germline V gene, CDR1 is MGHRA and CDR2 is YSYEKL. Trimming stripped 4 bases from V and 0 bases from J, with 18 bases between. There are 17 residues in the CDR3. The CDR3 bases are TGCGCCAGCAGCCGATACGTGGTTCGGATTACTAACTATGGCTACACCTTC. This gives the protein CASSRYVVRITNYGYTF.

This clone has a single count. V is TRBV6-5 and J is TRBJ2-7, with no clear D. The CDR3 loop spans 14 amino acids. Germline assignment: CDR1 MNHEY and CDR2 SVGAGI. V was clipped by 5 bases and J by 0 bases, with 11 bases between them. The CDR3 nucleotides are TGTGCCAGCAGTCCAACCCTACCCTCCTACGAGCAGTACTTC. Its protein is CASSPTLPSYEQYF.

The V and J genes are TRBV7-8 and TRBJ1-4, with D unclear. This CDR3 has 16 residues. V gave up 5 bases and J gave up 7 bases, with 20 bases separating them. CDR1 is SGHVS and CDR2 is FQNEAQ in the germline V gene. DNA of the CDR3: TGTGCCAGCAGCATTGGAACGGACTCCCATCCTGAAAAACTGTTTTTT. It codes for CASSIGTDSHPEKLFF.

The chain carries TRBV5-1 and TRBJ1-1; D gene ambiguous. The CDR3 totals 15 residues. The germline V gene encodes CDR1 SGHRS and CDR2 YFSETQ. Trimming stripped 0 bases from V and 1 base from J, with 10 bases between. CDR3 DNA sequence: TGCGCCAGCAGCTTGGCCGCTCTGGGGAACACTGAAGCTTTCTTT. Translation gives CASSLAALGNTEAFF.

The gene calls are TRBV5-1 and TRBJ2-2; tentative D call: TRBD1 (5 bases). This CDR3 comprises 13 residues. V was pared by 6 bases and J by 4 bases, with 10 bases between. Germline V lookup: CDR1 SGHRS, CDR2 YFSETQ. The CDR3 here is CASTFDSTGELFF. In nucleotides, the CDR3 is TGCGCCAGCACCTTTGACAGCACCGGGGAGCTGTTTTTT.

The chain has TRBV27 and TRBJ1-1; D perhaps matches TRBD1 (5 bases). V was shortened by 3 bases and J by 0 bases, with 11 bases between the two germline ends. Germline V gene data show CDR1 as MNHEY and CDR2 as SMNVEV (reference sequence). This CDR3 has 15 amino acids. The DNA of the CDR3 is TGTGCCAGCAGTTTTGTGGGGGGGATGAACACTGAAGCTTTCTTT. Translating gives CASSFVGGMNTEAFF.

The chain recombines TRBV4-1 with TRBJ2-7; D ambiguous. Germline CDR1 reads MGHRA; CDR2 reads YSYEKL. CDR3 size: 16 residues. Trimming pared 1 base from V and 2 bases from J, leaving 15 bases between. CDR3 nucleotides: TGCGCCAGCAGCCAAGGGGTGGGCAGCGTAACCTACGAGCAGTACTTC. Translating it yields CASSQGVGSVTYEQYF.

Worth noting for this clone: The conserved phenylalanine or tryptophan is not found at the CDR3 terminus, so this likely reflects a read error. CDR3: CASSSVGFYEQYL. In DNA form, the CDR3 reads TGTGCCAGCAGCTCGGTCGGTTTTTACGAGCAGTACCTC. V usage is TRBV11-2 and J usage is TRBJ2-7; no reliable D call. Germline V gene sequence: CDR1 SGHAT, CDR2 FQNNGV. Trimming took off 4 bases at V and 4 bases at J, with 11 bases between the two ends. The CDR3 is 13 residues long.